This T cell receptor (beta chain) was sequenced for a study of T-cell reconstitution after alpha-beta-depleted transplantation in children. CDR1 and CDR2 (germline): SGHAT, FQDESV (reference sequence). The CDR3 loop spans 17 amino acids. Unique molecular identifiers were built into the TCRbeta library. TCRdb redid the calling of the PCR reads with MiXCR, one entry per CDR3 protein. The data show hundreds of thousands of distinct CDR3 sequences, roughly 13% seen once. This material consisted of PBMCs, mostly from graft donor cells, taken 360 days after TCRalphabeta/CD19-depleted stem cell transplant. The TCR was taken from a male patient aged 10-17 years who had a stem cell transplant for acute myeloid leukemia, so the T cells may come from the graft donor. This sequence joins TRBV11-1 and TRBJ2-1, with 7 bases fitting TRBD2. The tail of the sequence fits TRBJ2-7 better, so the J call may be wrong. CDR3 sequence: CASSLSLAAISNNEQYF. The CDR3 nucleotides read TGTGCCAGCAGCCTGTCCCTAGCGGCCATATCTAACAATGAGCAGTACTTC.